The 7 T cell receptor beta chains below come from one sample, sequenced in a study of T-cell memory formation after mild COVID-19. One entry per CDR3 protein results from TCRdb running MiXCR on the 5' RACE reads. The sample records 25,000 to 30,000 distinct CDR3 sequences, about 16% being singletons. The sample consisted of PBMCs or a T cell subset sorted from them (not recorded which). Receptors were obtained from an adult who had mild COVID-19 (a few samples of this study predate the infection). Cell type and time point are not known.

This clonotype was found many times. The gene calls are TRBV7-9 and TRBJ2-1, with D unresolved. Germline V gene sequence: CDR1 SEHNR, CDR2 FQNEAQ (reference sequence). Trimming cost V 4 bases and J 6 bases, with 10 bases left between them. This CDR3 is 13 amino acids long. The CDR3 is CASSSSGANEQFF. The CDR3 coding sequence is TGTGCCAGCAGCTCGTCGGGTGCCAATGAGCAGTTCTTC.

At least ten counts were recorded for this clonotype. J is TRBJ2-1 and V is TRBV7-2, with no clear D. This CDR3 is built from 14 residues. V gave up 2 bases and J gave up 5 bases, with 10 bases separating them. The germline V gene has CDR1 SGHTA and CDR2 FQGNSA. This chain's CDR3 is CASSLSRAHNEQFF. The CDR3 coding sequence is TGTGCCAGCAGCTTAAGTAGAGCTCACAATGAGCAGTTCTTC.

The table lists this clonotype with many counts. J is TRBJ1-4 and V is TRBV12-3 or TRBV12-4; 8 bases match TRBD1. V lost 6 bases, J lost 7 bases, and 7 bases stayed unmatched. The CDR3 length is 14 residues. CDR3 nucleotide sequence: TGTGCCAGCAGCGACAGGGGAGGCCGTGAAAAACTGTTTTTT. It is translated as CASSDRGGREKLFF.

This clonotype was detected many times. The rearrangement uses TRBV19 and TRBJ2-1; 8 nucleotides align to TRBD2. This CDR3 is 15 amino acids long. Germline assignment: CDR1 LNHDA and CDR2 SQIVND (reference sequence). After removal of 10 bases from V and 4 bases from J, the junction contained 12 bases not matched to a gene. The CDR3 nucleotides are TGTGCCACCACCCGGGCTAGCGGGCTTTACAATGAGCAGTTCTTC. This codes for CATTRASGLYNEQFF. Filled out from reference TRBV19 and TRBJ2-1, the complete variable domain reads DGGITQSPKYLFRKEGQNVTLSCEQNLNHDAMYWYRQDPGQGLRLIYYSQIVNDFQKGDIAEGYSVSREKKESFPLTVTSAQKNPTAFYLCATTRASGLYNEQFFGPGTRLTVL.

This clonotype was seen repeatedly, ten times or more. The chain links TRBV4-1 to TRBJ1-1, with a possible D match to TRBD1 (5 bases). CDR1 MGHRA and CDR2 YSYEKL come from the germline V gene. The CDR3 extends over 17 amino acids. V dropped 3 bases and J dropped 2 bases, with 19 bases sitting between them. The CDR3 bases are TGCGCCAGCAGCCATTTAGAACAGGTTAGGGGTAACACTGAAGCTTTCTTT. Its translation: CASSHLEQVRGNTEAFF.

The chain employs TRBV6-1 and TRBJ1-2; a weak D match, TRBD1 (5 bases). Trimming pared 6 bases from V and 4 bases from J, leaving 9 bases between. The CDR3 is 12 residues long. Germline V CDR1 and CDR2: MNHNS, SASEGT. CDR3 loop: CASRDRPYGYTF. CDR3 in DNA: TGTGCCAGCAGAGACAGACCCTATGGCTACACCTTC.

CDR3 amino acids: CASSLHLGANEKLFF. CDR3 coding DNA: TGTGCCAGCAGCTTGCATCTGGGGGCGAACGAAAAACTGTTTTTT. The rearrangement uses TRBV5-5 and TRBJ1-4; a possible D gene is TRBD1 (6 bases). Germline V CDR1 and CDR2: SGHKS, YYEKEE (reference sequence). The CDR3 contains 15 residues. V dropped 1 base and J dropped 8 bases, with 15 bases sitting between them.